The 14 T cell receptor beta chains below were found in one sample sequenced in a study of response to subunit inactivated influenza vaccine. TCRdb re-called the RT-PCR reads with MiXCR, one entry per CDR3 protein. The data show 560,000 or so distinct CDR3 sequences, 7.5% to 8.5% seen once. This material consisted of PBMCs from blood, taken around 25 months after vaccination. Receptors originate from a man between 50 and 69 years old who received an inactivated influenza vaccine.

The chain has TRBV18 and TRBJ2-5; 8 nucleotides match TRBD1. The CDR3 loop spans 15 amino acids. Germline-derived CDR1 and CDR2 are KGHSH and LQKENI. The ends lost 3 bases at V and 0 bases at J; junction bases unmatched: 3. In nucleotides, the CDR3 is TGTGCCAGCTCACCGGGACAGGCGGACCAAGAGACCCAGTACTTC. Translated, it gives CASSPGQADQETQYF.

This clonotype came up a few times. The chain carries TRBV4-1 and TRBJ1-1, with 9 bases identical to TRBD1. CDR1 is MGHRA and CDR2 is YSYEKL in the germline V gene. Germline trimming cut 2 bases from V and 5 bases from J; bases unmatched to any gene: 6. The CDR3 sequence is 15 residues long. The CDR3 DNA reads TGCGCCAGCAGCCAACCGGACAGGGGCTGGACTGAAGCTTTCTTT. Its protein product is CASSQPDRGWTEAFF.

This clonotype was picked up a small number of times. The chain couples TRBV28 to TRBJ2-7; possibly TRBD2 for D (7 bases). This CDR3 contains 14 residues. Germline V gives CDR1 MDHEN, CDR2 SYDVKM. V dropped 4 bases and J dropped 5 bases, with 15 bases sitting between them. CDR3 loop: CASSWTAGYDEQYF. Written as DNA, the CDR3 is TGTGCCAGCAGTTGGACAGCGGGGTACGACGAGCAGTACTTC.

This clonotype was seen many times. The chain links TRBV11-2 to TRBJ2-1, with D maybe TRBD1 (5 bases). Germline values: CDR1 SGHAT, CDR2 FQNNGV. The CDR3 has 15 amino acids. The V end was cut by 2 bases, the J end by 5 bases, with 13 bases between. This chain's CDR3 is CASSLQGQLNNEQFF. CDR3 in DNA: TGTGCCAGCAGCTTACAAGGACAACTAAACAATGAGCAGTTCTTC.

This rearrangement joins TRBV4-1 to TRBJ1-2, with D tentatively TRBD1 (5 bases). The CDR3 totals 13 residues. V was trimmed by 0 bases and J by 5 bases, leaving 7 bases between them. Germline V CDR1 and CDR2: MGHRA, YSYEKL. CDR3 residues: CASSQETVYGYTF. CDR3 DNA: TGCGCCAGCAGCCAAGAGACAGTTTATGGCTACACCTTC.

This clonotype was seen only a few times. The V gene is TRBV5-1, the J gene TRBJ2-1; 10 nucleotides match TRBD2. CDR1 SGHRS and CDR2 YFSETQ come from the germline V gene. V lost 1 base to trimming and J lost 9 bases; unmatched junction nucleotides: 7. The CDR3 has 15 residues. The CDR3 protein is CASSLTASGGTEQFF. For the CDR3, the DNA is TGCGCCAGCAGCTTGACGGCTAGCGGGGGTACTGAGCAGTTCTTC.

This clonotype was observed a handful of times. V is TRBV20-1 and J is TRBJ1-5; no reliable D call. The CDR3 spans 16 residues. Germline V gene lookup returns CDR1 DFQATT and CDR2 SNEGSKA (reference sequence). With 3 bases removed from V and 0 bases from J, the gap between germline ends came to 15 bases. The CDR3 DNA follows: TGCAGTGCTAGTAGCCCAGTAGATTATAGCAATCAGCCCCAGCATTTT. The encoded protein is CSASSPVDYSNQPQHF.

There are a few counts of this clonotype. The chain combines TRBV7-2 with TRBJ1-2, with a tentative D call TRBD1 (5 bases). The germline CDR1 and CDR2 sequences are SGHTA and FQGNSA. The CDR3 spans 15 residues. V lost 5 bases and J 4 bases, leaving 17 bases between the germline ends. The CDR3 region is CASSPNPSGIYGYTF. CDR3 nucleotides: TGTGCCAGCAGCCCGAACCCTTCAGGGATCTATGGCTACACCTTC.

A few counts support this clonotype. This chain connects TRBV10-3 to TRBJ1-1; perhaps TRBD1 as D (6 bases). This CDR3 is 14 amino acids long. The germline V gene has CDR1 ENHRY and CDR2 SYGVKD. V was trimmed by 4 bases and J by 2 bases, leaving 11 bases between them. The CDR3 DNA follows: TGTGCCATCAGTGGAGGGGGATTCAACACTGAAGCTTTCTTT. Translation gives CAISGGGFNTEAFF.

This clonotype showed up just once. This chain uses TRBV18 with TRBJ2-7; TRBD1 agrees at 7 bases. V dropped 6 bases and J dropped 2; count of bases not matched to a gene: 7. CDR3 length equals 14 residues. CDR1 KGHSH and CDR2 LQKENI come from the germline V gene. The CDR3 is CASSQRGQPYEQYF. As DNA, the CDR3 is TGTGCCAGCTCGCAGAGGGGACAGCCCTACGAGCAGTACTTC.

The chain uses TRBV11-1 and TRBJ2-2; 7 bases match TRBD1. CDR1 and CDR2 (germline): SGHAT, FQDESV (reference sequence). Trimming took 4 bases from V and 1 from J; bases not matched to a gene: 12. The CDR3 length is 18 residues. CDR3 coding DNA: TGTGCCAGCAGCTCTCGATGGGGGACAGAGCTGAACACCGGGGAGCTGTTTTTT. Amino acids: CASSSRWGTELNTGELFF. Filled out from reference TRBV11-1 and TRBJ2-2, the complete variable domain reads EAEVAQSPRYKITEKSQAVAFWCDPISGHATLYWYRQILGQGPELLVQFQDESVVDDSQLPKDRFSAERLKGVDSTLKIQPAELGDSAMYLCASSSRWGTELNTGELFFGEGSRLTVL.

This clonotype was recorded many times. The chain employs TRBV12-3 or TRBV12-4 and TRBJ2-5, with D unclear. The CDR3 is 11 amino acids. V lost 4 bases, J lost 5 bases, and 5 bases lay in between. The CDR3 DNA reads TGTGCCAGCAGTTCGAGGGAGACCCAGTACTTC. Its translation: CASSSRETQYF.

This clonotype was seen at least ten times. This chain joins TRBV6-2 or TRBV6-3 and TRBJ1-1; tentative D call: TRBD1 (5 bases). The CDR3 is made up of 13 amino acids. The V gene lost 1 base and the J gene lost 4 bases, with 7 bases spanning the gap. Germline V gene data show CDR1 as MNHEY and CDR2 as SVGEGT. As DNA, the CDR3 is TGTGCCAGCAGTTACTTCCAGGGCACTGAAGCTTTCTTT. Translation: CASSYFQGTEAFF.

The rearrangement links TRBV10-2 to TRBJ1-6, with D perhaps matching TRBD1 (6 bases). The germline V gene encodes CDR1 WSHSY and CDR2 SAAADI. With 7 bases removed from V and 4 bases from J, the gap between germline ends came to 17 bases. The CDR3 length is 16 residues. For the CDR3, the DNA is TGCGCCAGCACCCATAGGGCCAGGGGATATAATTCACCCCTCCACTTT. Translation gives CASTHRARGYNSPLHF.